This T cell receptor (beta chain) came from a study of blood T cell repertoires in COVID-19. The CDR3 runs to 13 residues. V was cut by 7 bases and J by 7 bases, with 13 bases left in between. Per the germline V gene, CDR1 is MDHEN and CDR2 is SYDVKM. In the source study's methods: Estimation of nucleated cell counts relied on the amplification of reference gene primers. Sequenced by immunoSEQ multiplex PCR; TCRdb stores in-frame clones only, minus some. The V and J calls and clone size come from that table; D and trimming were worked out from the DNA. Of under 150,000 clones in the sample, about nine tenths are singletons; the top ten hold 10%.

Sequenced sample: peripheral blood. The TCR comes from a middle-aged man with active or convalescent COVID-19. The chain is built from TRBV28 and TRBJ1-4; tentatively, D is TRBD1 (5 bases). The CDR3 nucleotides read TGTGCCAGCAAGGGGCGCCGAATTGAAAAACTGTTTTTT. It encodes CASKGRRIEKLFF.